This passage covers 4 T cell receptor beta chains from one sample sequenced in a study of T cells in Graves' hyperthyroidism and ophthalmopathy. Amplified TCR beta CDR3 regions derived from RNA transcripts. During a first-round RT-PCR of the TCR CDR3, the HTBI primer set was used. TCRdb used MiXCR to reprocess the multiplex PCR reads, holding one entry per CDR3 protein. The data hold approximately 400,000 distinct CDR3 sequences, with under 15% observed a single time. Sequenced material: blood. All receptors derive from a woman in her twenties or thirties with Graves' hyperthyroidism.

Regarding this clonotype: One junction end does not reproduce the germline sequence, and a read error may be involved. The chain uses TRBV4-2 and TRBJ2-7; unclear D gene. Germline V CDR1 and CDR2: LGHNA, YNFKEQ. The CDR3 totals 14 residues. CDR3 in amino acids: CASSQEYGSCEQYF. DNA for the CDR3: TGTGCCAGCAGCCAAGAATACGGGTCCTGCGAGCAGTACTTC.

This chain connects TRBV28 to TRBJ2-7; D not resolved. V was pared by 0 bases and J by 2 bases, with 8 bases between. The CDR3 runs 14 residues. Germline loops: CDR1 MDHEN, CDR2 SYDVKM. In nucleotides, the CDR3 is TGTGCCAGCAGTTTATGGGGCGAGACCTACGAGCAGTACTTC. As protein: CASSLWGETYEQYF. The complete variable domain, with remaining parts taken from reference TRBV28 and TRBJ2-7, reads DVKVTQSSRYLVKRTGEKVFLECVQDMDHENMFWYRQDPGLGLRLIYFSYDVKMKEKGDIPEGYSVSREKKERFSLILESASTNQTSMYLCASSLWGETYEQYFGPGTRLTVT.

This clonotype has a count of ten or more. The rearrangement links TRBV5-1 to TRBJ2-1, with D perhaps matching TRBD2 (6 bases). This CDR3 spans 13 amino acids. Germline V gene lookup returns CDR1 SGHRS and CDR2 YFSETQ. V was clipped by 4 bases and J by 6 bases, with 11 bases between them. The chain's CDR3 is CASSEGTGNEQFF. CDR3 coding DNA: TGCGCCAGCAGCGAAGGGACTGGCAATGAGCAGTTCTTC.

The sample holds a few counts of this clonotype. The gene calls are TRBV12-3 or TRBV12-4 and TRBJ2-2; 11 bases match TRBD2. V shed 2 bases and J 3 bases; nucleotides not matched to a gene: 5. The length of the CDR3 is 17 residues. The CDR3 nucleotides read TGTGCCAGCAGTTTAACTAGCGGGAGAGGTTACACCGGGGAGCTGTTTTTT. Translating gives CASSLTSGRGYTGELFF.